The source of this T cell receptor beta chain is a study of a mutant IDH1 vaccine in newly diagnosed glioma. Study information: Previous care, which was radiotherapy, temozolomide, or both, most often involved both.

Generated by immunoSEQ multiplex PCR, the TCRdb table keeps only in-frame clones and is missing some. The sample lists some 23,000 clones, about 70% occurring once. The V segment lost 0 bases and the J segment 3 bases; nucleotides outside the gene matches: 9. This CDR3 comprises 16 residues. CDR1 is SGHRS, CDR2 YFSETQ, per germline. To note about this clone: The target antigen is unknown.

The time point is: week 11, during vaccination. Every vaccination contained 300 ug of the mutant IDH1 20-mer peptide and was paired with topical imiquimod. The TCR originated in a young man with glioma. Some clones in this sample may be carry-over from other donors' samples. The chain employs TRBV5-1 and TRBJ2-7; 7 bases are shared with TRBD2. Source: peripheral blood mononuclear cells (PBMCs), taken from a glioma patient whose treatment included an IDH1 peptide vaccine. CDR3 protein: CASSLATPLAVYEQYF. CDR3 DNA: TGCGCCAGCAGCTTGGCCACCCCCCTAGCGGTCTACGAGCAGTACTTC. The whole variable domain, remainder taken from reference TRBV5-1 and TRBJ2-7, is KAGVTQTPRYLIKTRGQQVTLSCSPISGHRSVSWYQQTPGQGLQFLFEYFSETQRNKGNFPGRFSGRQFSNSRSEMNVSTLELGDSALYLCASSLATPLAVYEQYFGPGTRLTVT.